This T cell receptor (beta chain) was identified in a study of blood T cells in healthy people across ages. Study conclusions and caveats: A strong correlation was seen between TCR beta diversity and naive T cell percentage. The long-lived group displayed more naive CD4+ cells, plus higher diversity, than the aged donors did.

CDR1 and CDR2 from the germline V gene are SGDLS and YYNGEE. The CDR3 contains 17 residues. Trimming took 0 bases from V and 5 from J; bases not matched to a gene: 12. This clonotype came up a few times. Its antigen is still unknown. A second PCR of roughly 7 to 11 cycles used a sample-barcoded 5' primer and a J-beta primer mix. TCRdb reprocessed the 5' RACE reads via MiXCR and lists one record per CDR3 protein. The sample carries over 1,500,000 distinct CDR3 sequences, roughly 52% recorded once. Material for sequencing was blood. V is TRBV9 and J is TRBJ2-5; 8 nucleotides match TRBD2. This receptor was taken from a woman in her forties in good health. The CDR3 region has the DNA TGTGCCAGCAGCGTAGGAACTGCGGGGGGATTTTTGGAGACCCAGTACTTC. Residues: CASSVGTAGGFLETQYF.